The rows below give T cell receptor beta chains drawn from one sample of a study of T cells in localized non-small cell lung cancer. The repertoire was sequenced with immunoSEQ multiplex PCR; TCRdb's copy has only in-frame clones and lacks some. The table records around 50,000 clones, approximately 82% of them present only once. Sequencing used peripheral blood, obtained before any cancer treatment. The receptors shown here come from a female donor over 55 with stage II squamous cell lung carcinoma. CDR3s include the opening cysteine and the closing phenylalanine or tryptophan. D genes are given only for firm matches. Clone size is given for some rows only: seen once, a few or many times, or a class if the clone is expanded.

V	J	D	size	DNA	CDR3
TRBV5-1	TRBJ1-1	-	-	TGCGCCAGCAGCGCTGGGGGGGCCGGGAACACTGAAGCTTTCTTT	CASSAGGAGNTEAFF
TRBV6-5	TRBJ2-7	-	-	TGTGCCAGTACAGCGTTTCCCTACGAGCAGTACTTC	CASTAFPYEQYF
TRBV9	TRBJ2-1	TRBD2	-	TGTGCCAGCAGCGTAGCTACAGCGGGGGGGAAGTTCTTC	CASSVATAGGKFF
TRBV7-2	TRBJ1-6	-	-	TGTGCCAGCAGTCTTAATACAGGGATCGGGTCACCCCTCCACTTT	CASSLNTGIGSPLHF
TRBV25-1	TRBJ2-5	TRBD1	-	TGTGCCAGCAGTGAGTACAGGGGAGTAGGGGAGACCCAGTACTTC	CASSEYRGVGETQYF
TRBV5-1	TRBJ2-2	TRBD1	-	TGCGCCAGCGCCGGGACAGCGAACACCGGGGAGCTGTTTTTT	CASAGTANTGELFF
TRBV19	TRBJ2-4	-	-	TGTGCCAGTAGTATGACAAGACGGCCCCTAGCCAAAAACATTCAGTACTTC	CASSMTRRPLAKNIQYF
TRBV5-1	TRBJ2-5	TRBD1	many	TGCGCCAGCAGCTTGGCGGGACAGGGAACAGAGACCCAGTACTTC	CASSLAGQGTETQYF
TRBV5-6	TRBJ1-2	TRBD1	-	TGTGCCAGCACCCAGGGGGCCCCAGGGGATGGCTACACCTTC	CASTQGAPGDGYTF
TRBV2	TRBJ2-5	-	-	TGTGCCAGCAGTGGGTACGGGGGAAAACGAGAGACCCAGTACTTC	CASSGYGGKRETQYF
TRBV6-5	TRBJ1-2	TRBD1	-	TGTGCCAGCAGTTATCAGACAGGGACTAACTATGGCTACACCTTC	CASSYQTGTNYGYTF
TRBV11-1	TRBJ2-7	-	-	TGTGCCAGCAGCTCACACCGCGAGCAGTACTTC	CASSSHREQYF
TRBV7-2	TRBJ1-2	TRBD1	-	TGTGCCAGCAGCCGGGACAGGAGCTATGGCTACACCTTC	CASSRDRSYGYTF
TRBV4-2	TRBJ1-3	-	-	TGTGCCAGCAGCCAAGATGGTACGTGGGCCAGCTCTGGAAACACCATATATTTT	CASSQDGTWASSGNTIYF
TRBV5-1	TRBJ2-5	-	-	TGCGCCAGCAGCTTGTTCAGACAGCAGACCCAGTACTTC	CASSLFRQQTQYF
TRBV4-2	TRBJ2-3	-	-	TGTGCCAGCAGCCAAGAACTACTTGGCACAGATACGCAGTATTTT	CASSQELLGTDTQYF
TRBV5-1	TRBJ1-1	-	-	TGCGCCAGCAGCTTGCGGCAGGGGCTGAACACTGAAGCTTTCTTT	CASSLRQGLNTEAFF
TRBV19	TRBJ1-4	TRBD1	-	TGTGCCAGCAGACAGGGACCCCTTGAAAAACTGTTTTTT	CASRQGPLEKLFF
TRBV15	TRBJ2-5	-	-	TGTGCCACCAGCAGGGAAATAGGGGTATCCCAAGAGACCCAGTACTTC	CATSREIGVSQETQYF
TRBV11-2	TRBJ1-3	TRBD1	-	TGTGCCAGCACATCAACAGGGGGCATTGGAAACACCATATATTTT	CASTSTGGIGNTIYF
TRBV6-1	TRBJ1-1	TRBD1	-	TGTGCCAGCAGTGAATGGGACAGGGCCTCTGAAGCTTTCTTT	CASSEWDRASEAFF
TRBV28	TRBJ2-3	TRBD2	-	TGTGCCAGCAGTTTCGGGGGGGCGAACACAGATACGCAGTATTTT	CASSFGGANTDTQYF
TRBV27	TRBJ1-5	-	once	TGTGCCAGCAGTCCATATGGGGAGCAGCCCCAGCATTTT	CASSPYGEQPQHF
TRBV6-1	TRBJ2-5	TRBD1	-	TGTGCCAGCAGGACGACAGGGCCAGAGACCCAGTACTTC	CASRTTGPETQYF
TRBV10-3	TRBJ1-4	TRBD1	-	TGTGCCATCAGAGACGGGACAGGGGTGGACAAACTGTTTTTT	CAIRDGTGVDKLFF
TRBV6-1	TRBJ2-7	-	few	TGTGCCAGCAGTGACAGTCCGTACGAGCAGTACTTC	CASSDSPYEQYF
TRBV19	TRBJ1-2	-	-	TGTGCCAGTAGTATTCCGACTCTCAAGGTCTATGGCTACACCTTC	CASSIPTLKVYGYTF
TRBV5-1	TRBJ2-3	TRBD1	-	TGCGCCAGCAGCGAGGACAGGGTGGTCACAGATACGCAGTATTTT	CASSEDRVVTDTQYF
TRBV30	TRBJ1-4	TRBD1	-	TGTGCCTGGGGGACAGGGGTGGATGAAAAACTGTTTTTT	CAWGTGVDEKLFF
TRBV15	TRBJ1-2	-	-	TGTGCCACTTCACAGGGAAACTATGGCTACACCTTC	CATSQGNYGYTF
TRBV4-3	TRBJ2-7	-	-	TGCGCCAGCAGCCAAGATGGCAGGACTCTCTACGAGCAGTACTTC	CASSQDGRTLYEQYF
TRBV5-1	TRBJ2-7	TRBD1	-	TGCGCCAGCAGCTTGGTCGGGACAGGGTCGGTGGTCTACGAGCAGTACTTC	CASSLVGTGSVVYEQYF